This entry features one T cell receptor (beta chain) sequence. This specimen belongs to a study of blood T cell repertoires in COVID-19. Study context: There were acute and convalescent COVID-19 samples, and they came from the United States, Italy and Spain. T cells, B-cell-depleted T cells, or PBMCs provided the cDNA or gDNA that served as material.

This CDR3 region has 16 residues. CDR1 and CDR2 from the germline V gene are LNHDA and SQIVND (reference sequence). The V gene end was trimmed by 6 bases and the J gene end by 3 bases; junction bases not matched to a gene: 11. Original data processing: Nucleated cell number was recorded as an estimate derived from reference gene primer amplification. TCRdb's table, derived via immunoSEQ multiplex PCR, lists solely in-frame clones and lacks some. That table gives V, J and clone size, and the DNA gave D and trimming. The sample lists 65,000 to 75,000 clones, approximately 78% occurring once. Sequencing was done on a sample of peripheral blood. The sequence was obtained from an elderly woman with acute or convalescent COVID-19. The chain is built from TRBV19 and TRBJ1-1; 9 bases align to TRBD1. CDR3 DNA sequence: TGTGCCAGTAGACAACAGGGGGCACGGGGGGACACTGAAGCTTTCTTT. It codes for CASRQQGARGDTEAFF.